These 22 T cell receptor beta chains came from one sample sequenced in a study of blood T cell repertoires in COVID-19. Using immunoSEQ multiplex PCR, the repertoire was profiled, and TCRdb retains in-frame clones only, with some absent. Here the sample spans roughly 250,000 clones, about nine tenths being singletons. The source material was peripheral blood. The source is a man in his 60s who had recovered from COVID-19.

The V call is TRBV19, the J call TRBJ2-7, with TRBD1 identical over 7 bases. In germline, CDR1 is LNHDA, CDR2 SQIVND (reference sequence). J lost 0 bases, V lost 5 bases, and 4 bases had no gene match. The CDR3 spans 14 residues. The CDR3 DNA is TGTGCCAGTAGTTCCGACAGGGTCTCCTACGAGCAGTACTTC. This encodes CASSSDRVSYEQYF.

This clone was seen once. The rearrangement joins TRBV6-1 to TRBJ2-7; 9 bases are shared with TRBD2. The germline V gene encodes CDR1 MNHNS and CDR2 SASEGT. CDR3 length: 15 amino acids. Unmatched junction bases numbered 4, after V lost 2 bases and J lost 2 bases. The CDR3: CASSEKTSGPYEQYF. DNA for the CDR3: TGTGCCAGCAGTGAAAAGACTAGCGGACCCTACGAGCAGTACTTC.

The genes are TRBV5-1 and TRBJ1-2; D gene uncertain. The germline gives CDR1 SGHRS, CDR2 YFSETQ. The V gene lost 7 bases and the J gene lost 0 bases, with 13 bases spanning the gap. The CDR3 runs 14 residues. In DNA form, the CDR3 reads TGCGCCAGCGGGGAGACGGGGTCTAACTATGGCTACACCTTC. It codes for CASGETGSNYGYTF.

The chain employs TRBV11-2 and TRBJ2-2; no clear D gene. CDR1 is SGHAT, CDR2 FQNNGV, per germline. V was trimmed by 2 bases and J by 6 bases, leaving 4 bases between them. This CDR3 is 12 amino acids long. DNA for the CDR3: TGTGCCAGCAGCTTAACATCCGGGGAGCTGTTTTTT. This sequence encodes CASSLTSGELFF.

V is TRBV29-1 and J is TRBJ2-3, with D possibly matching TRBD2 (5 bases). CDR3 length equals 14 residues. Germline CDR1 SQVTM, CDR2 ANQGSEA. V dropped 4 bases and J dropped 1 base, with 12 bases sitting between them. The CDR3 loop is CSVVRAGGTDTQYF. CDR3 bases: TGCAGCGTTGTACGTGCGGGTGGCACAGATACGCAGTATTTT.

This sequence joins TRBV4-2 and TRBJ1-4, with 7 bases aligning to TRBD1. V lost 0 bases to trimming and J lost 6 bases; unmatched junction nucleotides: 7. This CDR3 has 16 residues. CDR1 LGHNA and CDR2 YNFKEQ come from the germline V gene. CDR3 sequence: CASSQDRRQGYEKLFF. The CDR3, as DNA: TGTGCCAGCAGCCAAGATAGGAGACAGGGATATGAAAAACTGTTTTTT.

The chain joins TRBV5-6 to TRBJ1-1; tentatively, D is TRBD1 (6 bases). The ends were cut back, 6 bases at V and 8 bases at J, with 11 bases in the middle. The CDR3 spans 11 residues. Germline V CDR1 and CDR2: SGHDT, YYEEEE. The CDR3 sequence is CASTYREEAFF. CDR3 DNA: TGTGCCAGCACCTACAGGGAAGAAGCTTTCTTT.

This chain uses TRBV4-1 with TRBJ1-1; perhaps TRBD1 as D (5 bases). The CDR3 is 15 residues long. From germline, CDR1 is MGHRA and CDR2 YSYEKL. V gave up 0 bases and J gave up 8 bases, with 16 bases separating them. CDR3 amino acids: CASSQELGRGAEAFF. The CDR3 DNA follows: TGCGCCAGCAGCCAAGAGTTGGGGAGGGGCGCAGAAGCTTTCTTT.

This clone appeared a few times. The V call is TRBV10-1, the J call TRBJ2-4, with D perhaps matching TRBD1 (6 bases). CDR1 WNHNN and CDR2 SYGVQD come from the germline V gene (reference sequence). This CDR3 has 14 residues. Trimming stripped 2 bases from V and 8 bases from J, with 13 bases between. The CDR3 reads CASSERQVSDIQYF. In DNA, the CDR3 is TGCGCCAGCAGTGAGAGACAGGTCTCGGACATTCAGTACTTC.

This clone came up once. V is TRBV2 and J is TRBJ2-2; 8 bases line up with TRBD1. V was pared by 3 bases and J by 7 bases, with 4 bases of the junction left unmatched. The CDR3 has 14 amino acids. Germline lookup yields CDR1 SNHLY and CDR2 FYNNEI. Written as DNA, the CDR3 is TGTGCCAGCAGTGAGCAGGGGGCGGGCGGGGAGCTGTTTTTT. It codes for CASSEQGAGGELFF.

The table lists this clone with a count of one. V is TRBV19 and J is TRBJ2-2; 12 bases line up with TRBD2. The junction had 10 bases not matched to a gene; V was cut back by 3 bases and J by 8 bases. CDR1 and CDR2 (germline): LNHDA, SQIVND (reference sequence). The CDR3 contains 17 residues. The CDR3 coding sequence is TGTGCCAGTAGTATCCAACTAGCGGGGGGACCTCAGGGGGAGCTGTTTTTT. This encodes CASSIQLAGGPQGELFF.

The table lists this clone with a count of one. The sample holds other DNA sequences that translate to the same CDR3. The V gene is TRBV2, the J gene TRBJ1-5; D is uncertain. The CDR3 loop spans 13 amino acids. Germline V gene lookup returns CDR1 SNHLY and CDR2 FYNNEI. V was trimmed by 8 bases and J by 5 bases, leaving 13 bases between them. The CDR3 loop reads CASGEGRYQPQHF. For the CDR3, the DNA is TGTGCCAGCGGGGAGGGCCGGTATCAGCCCCAGCATTTT.

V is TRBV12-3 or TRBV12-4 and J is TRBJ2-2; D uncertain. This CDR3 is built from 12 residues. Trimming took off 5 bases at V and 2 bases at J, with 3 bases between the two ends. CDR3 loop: CASSVNTGELFF. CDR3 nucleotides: TGTGCCAGCAGTGTAAACACCGGGGAGCTGTTTTTT.

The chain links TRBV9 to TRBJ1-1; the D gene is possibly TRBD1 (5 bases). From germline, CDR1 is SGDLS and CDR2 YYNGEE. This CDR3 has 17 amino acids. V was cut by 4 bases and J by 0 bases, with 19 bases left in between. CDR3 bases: TGTGCCAGCAGCCCCAGCCCGAGACAGCCGATGAACACTGAAGCTTTCTTT. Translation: CASSPSPRQPMNTEAFF.

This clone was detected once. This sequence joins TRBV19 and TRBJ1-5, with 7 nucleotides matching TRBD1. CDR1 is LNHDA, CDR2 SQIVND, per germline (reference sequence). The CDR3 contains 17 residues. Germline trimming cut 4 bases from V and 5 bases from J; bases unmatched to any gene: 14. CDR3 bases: TGTGCCAGTAGTAGGTCGGCGACAGGGATTTTTGATCAGCCCCAGCATTTT. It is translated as CASSRSATGIFDQPQHF. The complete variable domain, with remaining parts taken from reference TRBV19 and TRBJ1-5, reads DGGITQSPKYLFRKEGQNVTLSCEQNLNHDAMYWYRQDPGQGLRLIYYSQIVNDFQKGDIAEGYSVSREKKESFPLTVTSAQKNPTAFYLCASSRSATGIFDQPQHFGDGTRLSIL.

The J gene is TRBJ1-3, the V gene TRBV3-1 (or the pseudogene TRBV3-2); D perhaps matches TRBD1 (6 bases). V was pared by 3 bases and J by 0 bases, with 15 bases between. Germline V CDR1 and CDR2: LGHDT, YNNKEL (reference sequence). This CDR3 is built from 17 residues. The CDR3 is CASSQRGGHSSGNTIYF. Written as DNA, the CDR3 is TGTGCCAGCAGCCAGCGTGGGGGACACAGCTCTGGAAACACCATATATTTT.

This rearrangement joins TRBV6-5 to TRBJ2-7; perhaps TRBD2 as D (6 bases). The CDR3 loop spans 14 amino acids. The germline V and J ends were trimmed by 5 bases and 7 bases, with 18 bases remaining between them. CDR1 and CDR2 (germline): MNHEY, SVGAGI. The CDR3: CASSPSAGFGEQYF. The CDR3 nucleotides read TGTGCCAGCAGTCCTTCCGCGGGGTTCGGGGAGCAGTACTTC.

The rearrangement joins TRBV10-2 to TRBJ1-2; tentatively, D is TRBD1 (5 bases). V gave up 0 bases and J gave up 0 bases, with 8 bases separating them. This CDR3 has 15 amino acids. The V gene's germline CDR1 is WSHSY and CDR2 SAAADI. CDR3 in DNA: TGCGCCAGCAGTGAGTCTCAGGGAACTAACTATGGCTACACCTTC. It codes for CASSESQGTNYGYTF.

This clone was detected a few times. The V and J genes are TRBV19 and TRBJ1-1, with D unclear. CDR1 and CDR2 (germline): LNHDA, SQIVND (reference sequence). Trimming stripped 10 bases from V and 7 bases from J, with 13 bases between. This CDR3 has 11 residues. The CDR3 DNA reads TGTGCCACTAGCCGTAGCGGTGAAGCTTTCTTT. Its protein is CATSRSGEAFF. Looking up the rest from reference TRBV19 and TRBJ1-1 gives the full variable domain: DGGITQSPKYLFRKEGQNVTLSCEQNLNHDAMYWYRQDPGQGLRLIYYSQIVNDFQKGDIAEGYSVSREKKESFPLTVTSAQKNPTAFYLCATSRSGEAFFGQGTRLTVV.

This chain's CDR3 is CATSDSSTDTQYF. The CDR3 DNA reads as TGTGCCACCAGTGATTCGAGCACAGATACGCAGTATTTT. The chain joins TRBV24-1 to TRBJ2-3; unclear D gene. The CDR3 runs to 13 residues. Germline loops: CDR1 KGHDR, CDR2 SFDVKD. The V and J ends lost 2 bases and 0 bases respectively, with 2 bases between them.

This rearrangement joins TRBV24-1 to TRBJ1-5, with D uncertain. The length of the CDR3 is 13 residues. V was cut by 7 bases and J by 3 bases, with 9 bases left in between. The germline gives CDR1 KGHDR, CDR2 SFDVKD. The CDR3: CATRGDDNQPQHF. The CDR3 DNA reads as TGTGCCACCAGGGGCGATGACAATCAGCCCCAGCATTTT.

The CDR3 loop is CASSLLRNTEAFF. CDR3 nucleotide sequence: TGTGCCAGCAGTTTACTCCGGAACACTGAAGCTTTCTTT. The V and J genes are TRBV27 and TRBJ1-1; D unresolved. V shed 2 bases and J shed 1 base, with 5 bases lying between them. Germline CDR1 MNHEY, CDR2 SMNVEV (reference sequence). The CDR3 runs 13 residues.